This entry describes one T cell receptor beta chain. CDR1 SGHNT and CDR2 YENEEA come from the germline V gene. This CDR3 contains 15 residues. TCRdb reprocessed the 5' RACE reads, with one entry per CDR3 protein and no DNA. The sample's table shows some 340,000 distinct CDR3 sequences. The data belong to a study of T cells expressing NK-cell markers. Sequenced input: blood T cells: a sorted CD56 or NKG2C T cell subset, CD4+ or CD8+ T cells, or bulk PBMC T cells (not recorded which). The chain couples TRBV11-3 to TRBJ2-2; TCRdb's D gene call, TRBD2, goes unchecked for lack of DNA. The clonotype was recovered from a man aged 18-75 years in good health. CDR3 amino acids: CASSPRGADTGELFF.